Here is one TCR beta chain with its context. Its recognized antigen is unknown. The record has no base qualities; no much larger clone is one base away. The CDR3 regions of human TCRbeta chains were analyzed by immunosequencing. In the source study's methods: Repertoire TCRs were checked for matches against a reference library of SARS-CoV-2-specific TCRs that had been generated using the MIRA antigen-specificity platform. Breadth was defined as the fraction of unique TCRs that were SARS-CoV-2-associated. Depth was defined as the fraction of total T cells that were SARS-CoV-2-associated. Using the MIRA data, each spike-specific TCR was mapped to the spike region that the TCR reacts to and placed in a CD4 or CD8 class. Log10-transformed breadth and depth values were compared by one-way ANOVA with Sidak's multiple comparisons tests. Sourced from immuneACCESS, this table was stored by TCRdb with only in-frame sequences that have V and J called. A share of the clones is absent; for the studies checked, an unresolved V gene accounts for under half, and the remainder has no known explanation. The V and J calls and clone size were taken over from that table, and D and trimming were inferred from the DNA. Counted in this sample were about 100,000 clones; roughly 90% of them appeared once. In total, the top ten clones hold roughly 7% of the sample.

V lost 6 bases and J lost 2 bases; the stretch between them is 13 bases long. CDR3 length: 14 amino acids, cysteine to phenylalanine. The entry retains the CDR3 DNA only, 42 bases that are in frame from base 1. The germline V gene gives CDR1 as SGHVS and CDR2 as FQNEAQ. The sample belongs to a study of T cell responses to AZD1222 COVID-19 vaccine (dated by TCRdb to the early 2020s). Looking at the study overall: AZD1222 recipients given second doses at about 4 weeks or at about 12 weeks were pooled, since spike-specific TCR depth and breadth were not found to differ between the two schedules. TCR sequencing was performed for about 240 trial participants, of whom about 200 were given two doses of AZD1222 and around 25 were given two doses of MenACWY control vaccine. Enrollment into the trials was organized by age into subgroups of 18-55, 56-69 and 70-plus years, and those subgroups contained roughly 150, 30 and 60 TCR-sequenced participants, respectively. Study-level results and caveats: Participants were mostly white British, with more females than males. The authors suggested clonal diversity may have been underestimated. Because no day 14 peak-response samples were available, repertoires were characterized only after the peak T cell response. In the small 56-69-year group, the increase in depth fell short of significance, most likely because of low power. Vaccine-associated CD4 TCRs spanned the whole spike protein, with dominant responses in regions 160-218 and 743-854. A significant rise in spike-specific TCR breadth and depth was observed after two AZD1222 doses relative to day 0 and relative to MenACWY recipients. Conclusions about previously exposed vaccinees are limited because only a handful of AZD1222 recipients were SARS-CoV-2 seropositive at baseline. Reportedly, almost half of the unique spike-specific TCRs recognized epitopes lying outside the regions that are mutated in the B.1.351 and B.1.1.7 variants.

The intended sense of this specimen's time point label: baseline before first vaccination. Vaccinee samples were obtained from the UK trials COV001 and COV002, which included a single-blind randomized controlled phase 2/3 trial of AZD1222 (ChAdOx1 nCoV-19) in healthy adults. Trial participant PBMC samples were collected at day 0 and day 28 after the second dose for TCRbeta chain sequencing. The TCR originated in an adult in good health. The chain uses TRBV7-8 and TRBJ1-1, with the D gene not confidently named. The source was peripheral blood, collected on day 0 of AZD1222 vaccination. The DNA reads as follows: TGTGCCAGCAGTTCGAGGGATTATAACACTGAAGCTTTCTTT. This translates into CASSSRDYNTEAFF.